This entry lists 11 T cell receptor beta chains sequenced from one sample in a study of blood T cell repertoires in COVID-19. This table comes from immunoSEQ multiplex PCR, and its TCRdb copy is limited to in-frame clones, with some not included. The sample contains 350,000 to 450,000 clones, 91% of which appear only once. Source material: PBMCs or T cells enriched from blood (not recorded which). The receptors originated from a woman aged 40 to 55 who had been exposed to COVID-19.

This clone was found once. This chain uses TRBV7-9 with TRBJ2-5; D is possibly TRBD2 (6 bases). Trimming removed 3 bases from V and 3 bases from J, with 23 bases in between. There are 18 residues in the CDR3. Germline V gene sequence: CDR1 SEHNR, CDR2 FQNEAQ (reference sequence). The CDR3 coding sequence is TGTGCCAGCAGCTTTCCACCCCCCGGGACTCCAAGAGAAGAGACCCAGTACTTC. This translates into CASSFPPPGTPREETQYF.

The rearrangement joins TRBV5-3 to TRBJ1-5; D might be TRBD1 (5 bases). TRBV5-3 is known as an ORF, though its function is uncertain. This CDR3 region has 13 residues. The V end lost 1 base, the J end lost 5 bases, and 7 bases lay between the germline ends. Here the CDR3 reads CARSLWGDQPQHF. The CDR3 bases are TGTGCCAGAAGCTTGTGGGGCGATCAGCCCCAGCATTTT.

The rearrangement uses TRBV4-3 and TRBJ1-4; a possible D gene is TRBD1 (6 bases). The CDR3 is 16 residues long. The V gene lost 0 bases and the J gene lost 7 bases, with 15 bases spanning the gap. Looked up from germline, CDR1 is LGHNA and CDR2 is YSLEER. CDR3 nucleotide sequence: TGCGCCAGCAGCCAAGATCCCAGGGGACAAGGTGAAAAACTGTTTTTT. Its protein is CASSQDPRGQGEKLFF.

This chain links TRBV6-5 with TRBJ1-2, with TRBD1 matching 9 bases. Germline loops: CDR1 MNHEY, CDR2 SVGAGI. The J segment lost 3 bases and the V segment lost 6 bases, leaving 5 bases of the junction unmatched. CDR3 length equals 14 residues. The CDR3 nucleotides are TGTGCCAGCAGGAAAGACAGGGGGGACTATGGCTACACCTTC. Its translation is CASRKDRGDYGYTF.

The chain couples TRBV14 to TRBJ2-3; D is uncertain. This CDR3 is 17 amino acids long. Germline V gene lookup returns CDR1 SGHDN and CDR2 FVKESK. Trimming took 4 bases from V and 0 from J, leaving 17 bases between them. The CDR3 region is CASSPQPPLISTDTQYF. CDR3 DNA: TGTGCCAGCAGCCCCCAACCCCCACTGATTAGCACAGATACGCAGTATTTT. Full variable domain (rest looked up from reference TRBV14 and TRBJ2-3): EAGVTQFPSHSVIEKGQTVTLRCDPISGHDNLYWYRRVMGKEIKFLLHFVKESKQDESGMPNNRFLAERTGGTYSTLKVQPAELEDSGVYFCASSPQPPLISTDTQYFGPGTRLTVL.

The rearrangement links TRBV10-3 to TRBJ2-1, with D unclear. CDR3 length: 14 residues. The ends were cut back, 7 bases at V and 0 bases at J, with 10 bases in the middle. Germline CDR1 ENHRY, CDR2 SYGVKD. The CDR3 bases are TGTGCCATCAATAAGCAAAGCTCCTACAATGAGCAGTTCTTC. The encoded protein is CAINKQSSYNEQFF.

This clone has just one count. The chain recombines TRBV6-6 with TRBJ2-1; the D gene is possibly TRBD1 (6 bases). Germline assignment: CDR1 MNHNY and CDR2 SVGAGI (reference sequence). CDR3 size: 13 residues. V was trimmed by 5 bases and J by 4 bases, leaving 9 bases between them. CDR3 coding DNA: TGTGCCAGCAGTGGGGGCCAATACAATGAGCAGTTCTTC. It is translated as CASSGGQYNEQFF.

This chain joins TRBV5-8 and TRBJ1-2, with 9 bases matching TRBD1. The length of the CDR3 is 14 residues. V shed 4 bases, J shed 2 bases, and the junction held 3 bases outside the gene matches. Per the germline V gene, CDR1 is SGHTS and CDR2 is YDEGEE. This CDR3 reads CASSTGQGNYGYTF. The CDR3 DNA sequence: TGTGCCAGCAGCACGGGACAGGGAAACTATGGCTACACCTTC. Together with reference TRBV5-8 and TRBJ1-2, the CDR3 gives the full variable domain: EAGVTQSPTHLIKTRGQQATLRCSPISGHTSVYWYQQALGLGLQFLLWYDEGEERNRGNFPPRFSGRQFPNYSSELNVNALELEDSALYLCASSTGQGNYGYTFGSGTRLTVV.

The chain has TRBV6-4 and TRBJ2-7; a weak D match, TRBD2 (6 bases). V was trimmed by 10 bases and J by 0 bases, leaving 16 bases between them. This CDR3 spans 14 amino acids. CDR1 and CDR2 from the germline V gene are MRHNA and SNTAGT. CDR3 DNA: TGTGCCACCTCAAGCGGGCTACCCTCCTACGAGCAGTACTTC. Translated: CATSSGLPSYEQYF.

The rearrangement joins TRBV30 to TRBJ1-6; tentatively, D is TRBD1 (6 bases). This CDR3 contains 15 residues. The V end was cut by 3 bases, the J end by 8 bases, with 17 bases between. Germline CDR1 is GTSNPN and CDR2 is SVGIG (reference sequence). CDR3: CAWSALGAGDSPLHF. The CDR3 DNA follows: TGTGCCTGGAGCGCCCTAGGGGCAGGGGATTCACCCCTCCACTTT.

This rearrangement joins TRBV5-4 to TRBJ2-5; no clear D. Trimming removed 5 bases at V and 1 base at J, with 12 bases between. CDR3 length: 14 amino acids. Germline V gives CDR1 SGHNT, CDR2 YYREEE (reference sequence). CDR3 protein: CASRGKSGQETQYF. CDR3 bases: TGTGCCAGCAGAGGCAAATCGGGCCAAGAGACCCAGTACTTC.